Sequencing of this TCR beta chain was carried out in a study of blood T cell repertoires in COVID-19. Study details: From the United States, Italy and Spain came samples of acute and convalescent COVID-19. The analysed material was cDNA or gDNA that came from T cells, B-cell-depleted T cells, or PBMCs.

Germline loops: CDR1 LGHDT, CDR2 YNNKEL (reference sequence). The V segment lost 2 bases and the J segment 7 bases; nucleotides outside the gene matches: 8. CDR3 length: 15 residues. Original data processing: Nucleated cell number was recorded as an estimate derived from reference gene primer amplification. Only in-frame clones appear in the TCRdb table, and some are missing; sequencing was by immunoSEQ multiplex PCR. D and trimming were read from the DNA, whereas the V and J calls and clone size are those reported in that table. The sample lists over 250,000 clones; 89% were seen once. V is TRBV3-1 (or the pseudogene TRBV3-2) and J is TRBJ1-2; 9 nucleotides match TRBD1. The sequenced sample was peripheral blood. The receptor was derived from a man in his fifties with acute or convalescent COVID-19. DNA for the CDR3: TGTGCCAGCAGCCAATTTCTGGGACAGGGCTTTGGCTACACCTTC. This encodes CASSQFLGQGFGYTF.